This T cell receptor beta chain was recovered during a study of tumor and adjacent non-tumor tissue in lung cancer (dated by TCRdb to the late 2010s). About the investigation overall: Patients with adenocarcinoma (approximately twelve), squamous cell carcinoma (2) and small cell lung cancer (1) were included in the cohort. The 15 or so patients were aged about 30 to 80 years, included ten or so men and 5 women, and had TNM stage I to III disease. In total, sequencing yielded under 150 million productive TCRbeta reads, which works out to an average of approximately 4.1 million reads per sample. The study compared bulk TCRbeta repertoires between lung tumor tissue and matched distant non-tumor lung tissue from some 14 lung cancer patients. TCRbeta CDR3 sequencing was performed on thirty paired specimens, with one tumor sample and one normal lung sample collected per patient.

Both ends counted, the CDR3 spans 14 residues. Taken from the germline V gene, the CDR1 and CDR2 loops are MNHNS and SASEGT. A single count supports this clonotype. The target of this receptor is not known. The CDR3 ends on some other residue instead of the conserved phenylalanine or tryptophan, so this is likely a read error. The limits of the CDR3 on the DNA are not certain, so only TCRdb's listed CDR3 is given. The library was built by means of multiplex PCR. The instrument was an Illumina HiSeq 2500. TCRbeta libraries were constructed through three rounds of nested PCR with primers (Table S4) according to protocols adapted from ARM-PCR. Before sequencing, PCR products in the 200-500 bp range were cut out of the gel and cleaned up using the QIAquick gel extraction kit. As for how the authors treated the data: Reads were cleaned with Trimmomatic, merged with FLASH into complete CDR3 sequences, and assigned to V(D)J germline segments with MiTCR. Clonal diversity was calculated as the inverse Simpson's index using VDJtools. In-frame sequences without a premature stop codon were defined as productive reads. Starting from the raw public reads, TCRdb applied fastp trimming at Q25, assembled clones with MiXCR and retained in-frame beta chains. Each entry is one CDR3 protein sequence, shown with its most common DNA and genes. The V and J calls were determined by TCRdb, not by the authors. Across this sample there are 47,000 or so distinct CDR3 sequences, with about two thirds seen only once. The biggest ten clones account for roughly 30% of the sample.

RNA was isolated from bulk, unsorted tissue, and RNA quality was assessed with a NanoDrop ND-1000 and an Agilent 2100. For the normal lung samples, distant non-tumor tissue was collected more than 3 cm away from the tumor edge. The donors were newly diagnosed lung cancer patients admitted for thoracic surgery in China from August to November 2014 who had not received prior chemotherapy. Patients with previous radiotherapy or chemotherapy, or with another concurrent cancer, were excluded from the study. Pieces of surgical tissue measuring about 1-2 cm3 were kept in RNAlater solution and stored at -80 degrees C until use. Overall study outcomes, separate from this receptor: The cohort had only roughly 14 patients, and the authors noted that larger samples and more detailed clinical data are needed. The top 100 clones made up a significantly larger cumulative share of the repertoire in normal lung than in tumor tissue. Significantly higher TCR diversity was found in younger patients, and higher tumor TCR diversity was associated with shorter overall and disease-free survival. TCR diversity (inverse Simpson) was significantly higher in tumor than in normal lung tissue (around 450 vs 150, P = 0.0075, Mann-Whitney U test). The sequencing platform is not named in the methods, and unique molecular identifiers are not mentioned. Because peripheral blood was not sequenced, the blood TCRbeta repertoires of the lung cancer patients in the study went unexamined.

The sequence links TRBV6-1 to TRBJ2-7. Sequencing was carried out using distant non-tumor lung tissue. This TCR derives from a woman in her 70s with non-small cell lung cancer. CDR3 loop: CASSEAGNAYEQCS.